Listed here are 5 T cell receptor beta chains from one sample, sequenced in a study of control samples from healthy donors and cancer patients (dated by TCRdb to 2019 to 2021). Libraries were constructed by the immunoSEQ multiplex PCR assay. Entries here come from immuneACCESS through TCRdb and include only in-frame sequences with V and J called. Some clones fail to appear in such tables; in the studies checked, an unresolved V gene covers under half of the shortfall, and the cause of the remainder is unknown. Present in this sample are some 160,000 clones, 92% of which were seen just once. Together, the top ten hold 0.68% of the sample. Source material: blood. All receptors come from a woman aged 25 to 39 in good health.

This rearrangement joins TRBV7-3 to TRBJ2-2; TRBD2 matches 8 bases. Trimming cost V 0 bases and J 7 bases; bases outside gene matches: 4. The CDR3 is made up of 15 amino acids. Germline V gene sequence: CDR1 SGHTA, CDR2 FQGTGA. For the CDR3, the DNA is TGTGCCAGCAGCTTAACTAGCGGGACCGGCGGGGAGCTGTTTTTT. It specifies CASSLTSGTGGELFF.

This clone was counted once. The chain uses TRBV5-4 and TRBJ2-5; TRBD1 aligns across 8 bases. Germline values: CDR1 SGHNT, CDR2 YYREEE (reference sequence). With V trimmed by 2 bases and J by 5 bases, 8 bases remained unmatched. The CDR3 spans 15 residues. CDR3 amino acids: CASSFSQGARETQYF. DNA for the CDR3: TGTGCCAGCAGCTTCTCCCAGGGGGCGCGGGAGACCCAGTACTTC.

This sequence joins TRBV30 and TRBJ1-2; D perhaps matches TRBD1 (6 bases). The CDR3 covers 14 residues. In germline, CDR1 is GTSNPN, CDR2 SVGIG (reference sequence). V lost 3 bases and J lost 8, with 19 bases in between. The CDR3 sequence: CAWRVLGGAGGYTF. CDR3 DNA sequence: TGTGCCTGGAGGGTACTGGGGGGCGCAGGGGGCTACACCTTC.

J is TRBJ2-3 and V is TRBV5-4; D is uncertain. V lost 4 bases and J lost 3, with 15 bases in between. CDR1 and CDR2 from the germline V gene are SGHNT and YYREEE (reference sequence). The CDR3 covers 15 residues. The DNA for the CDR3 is TGTGCCAGCAGCCCGGACGGTGTTCCTACAGATACGCAGTATTTT. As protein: CASSPDGVPTDTQYF. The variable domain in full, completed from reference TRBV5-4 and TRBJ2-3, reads ETGVTQSPTHLIKTRGQQVTLRCSSQSGHNTVSWYQQALGQGPQFIFQYYREEENGRGNFPPRFSGLQFPNYSSELNVNALELDDSALYLCASSPDGVPTDTQYFGPGTRLTVL.

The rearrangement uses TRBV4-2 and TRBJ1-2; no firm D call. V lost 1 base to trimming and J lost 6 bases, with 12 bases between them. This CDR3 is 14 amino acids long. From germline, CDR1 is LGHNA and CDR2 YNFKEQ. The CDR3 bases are TGTGCCAGCAGCCAAGGTCTAGCCCTGGATGGCTACACCTTC. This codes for CASSQGLALDGYTF.